The T cell receptor beta chain under discussion was sequenced for a study of metastatic and nonmetastatic thyroid tumors. TCRdb recomputed clones from the PCR reads via MiXCR. The profile shows about 92,000 clones, 14% to 15% of them singletons. As regards this clone: The junction departs from the called germline gene at one end, perhaps through a read error.

No treatment of any kind had been given to any patient before thyroid surgery. CDR1 and CDR2 from the germline V gene are SGHRS and YFSETQ. The CDR3 spans 13 residues. The sample consisted of blood. V usage is TRBV5-1 and J usage is TRBJ1-1; no clear D. The receptor was isolated from a female donor with papillary thyroid cancer or a benign thyroid nodule (not recorded which). Some clones in this sample may be carry-over from other donors' samples. This CDR3 reads CASRATTNTEDFF. CDR3 sequence (DNA): TGCGCCAGCAGAGCTACAACGAACACTGAAGATTTCTTT.